This note documents a single T cell receptor beta chain sequence. Its antigen remains unidentified. The source of the sample is a study of OX40 agonist ivuxolimab in advanced cancers. Looking at the study overall: Every 2 weeks, ivuxolimab was infused into the patients intravenously at between 0.01 and 10 mg/kg. Enrollees could have had prior anti-PD-1, anti-PD-L1 or anti-CTLA-4 therapy, which 35% to 40% had received. Study-wide results and limits: CD8+ T cells were the subset that, on average, had more expanded clones than CD4+.

This CDR3 region has 16 residues. From germline, CDR1 is LNHDA and CDR2 SQIVND (reference sequence). Trimming at V came to 6 bases and at J to 0 bases, leaving 4 bases not matched to a gene. The method was immunoSEQ multiplex PCR; TCRdb's version includes in-frame clones alone and lacks a portion of them. The data hold about 65,000 clones, with approximately 90% observed a single time. Sampled blood was obtained at baseline, cycle 4 day 1, and cycle 7 day 1. This receptor was identified in an adult with an advanced solid tumor such as melanoma, head and neck, liver or kidney cancer. The chain is built from TRBV19 and TRBJ2-1, with 11 bases fitting TRBD2. The source was CD4+ or CD8+ T cells sorted from blood, collected in a trial of the OX40 agonist ivuxolimab. The CDR3 sequence: CASRGTSGSSYNEQFF. The DNA of the CDR3 is TGTGCCAGTAGAGGGACTAGCGGTAGCTCCTACAATGAGCAGTTCTTC.